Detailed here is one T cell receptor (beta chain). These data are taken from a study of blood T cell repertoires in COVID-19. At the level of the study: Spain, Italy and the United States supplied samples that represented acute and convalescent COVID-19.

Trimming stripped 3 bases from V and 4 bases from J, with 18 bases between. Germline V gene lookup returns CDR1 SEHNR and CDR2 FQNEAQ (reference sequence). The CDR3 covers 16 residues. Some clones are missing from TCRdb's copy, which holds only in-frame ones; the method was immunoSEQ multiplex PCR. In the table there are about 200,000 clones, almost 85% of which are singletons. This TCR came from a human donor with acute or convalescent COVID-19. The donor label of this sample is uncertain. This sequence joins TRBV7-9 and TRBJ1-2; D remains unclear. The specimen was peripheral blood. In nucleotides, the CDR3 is TGTGCCAGCAGCTTCGGCCAAGTCCCTCTAGGCTATGGCTACACCTTC. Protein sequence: CASSFGQVPLGYGYTF. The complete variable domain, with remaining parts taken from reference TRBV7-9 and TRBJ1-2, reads DTGVSQNPRHKITKRGQNVTFRCDPISEHNRLYWYRQTLGQGPEFLTYFQNEAQLEKSRLLSDRFSAERPKGSFSTLEIQRTEQGDSAMYLCASSFGQVPLGYGYTFGSGTRLTVV.